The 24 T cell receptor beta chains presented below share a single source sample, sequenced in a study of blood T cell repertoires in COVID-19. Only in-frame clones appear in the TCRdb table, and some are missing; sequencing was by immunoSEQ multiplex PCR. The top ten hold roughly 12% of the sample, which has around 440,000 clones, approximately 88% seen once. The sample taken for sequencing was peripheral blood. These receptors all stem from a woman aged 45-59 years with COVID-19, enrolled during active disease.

Here the CDR3 reads CASSERQGSSYEQYF. CDR3 in DNA: TGCGCCAGCAGCGAGAGACAGGGGTCCTCCTACGAGCAGTACTTC. The genes are TRBV5-1 and TRBJ2-7, with 8 bases matching TRBD1. Germline V gives CDR1 SGHRS, CDR2 YFSETQ. V dropped 4 bases and J dropped 0; count of bases not matched to a gene: 6. This CDR3 is built from 15 residues. The entire variable domain, with the rest obtained from reference TRBV5-1 and TRBJ2-7, is as follows: KAGVTQTPRYLIKTRGQQVTLSCSPISGHRSVSWYQQTPGQGLQFLFEYFSETQRNKGNFPGRFSGRQFSNSRSEMNVSTLELGDSALYLCASSERQGSSYEQYFGPGTRLTVT.

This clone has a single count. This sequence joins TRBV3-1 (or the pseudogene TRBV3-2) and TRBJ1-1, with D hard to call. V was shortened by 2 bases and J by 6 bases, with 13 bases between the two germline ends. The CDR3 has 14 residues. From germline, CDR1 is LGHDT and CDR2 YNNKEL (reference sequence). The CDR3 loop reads CASSQNRRLAEAFF. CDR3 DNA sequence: TGTGCCAGCAGCCAAAACAGAAGGTTGGCTGAAGCTTTCTTT.

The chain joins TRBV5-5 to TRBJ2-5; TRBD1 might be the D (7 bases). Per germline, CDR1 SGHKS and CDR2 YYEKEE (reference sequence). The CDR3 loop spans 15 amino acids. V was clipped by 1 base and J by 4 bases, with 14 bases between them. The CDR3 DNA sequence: TGTGCCAGCAGCTTGAGTCCTCAGGGGGGAGAGACCCAGTACTTC. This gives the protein CASSLSPQGGETQYF.

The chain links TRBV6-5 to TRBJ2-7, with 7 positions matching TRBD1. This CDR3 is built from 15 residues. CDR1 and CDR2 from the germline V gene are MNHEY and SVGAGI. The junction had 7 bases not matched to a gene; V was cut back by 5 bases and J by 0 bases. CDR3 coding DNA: TGTGCCAGCAGTACGACAGGGAGCTACTCCTACGAGCAGTACTTC. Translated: CASSTTGSYSYEQYF.

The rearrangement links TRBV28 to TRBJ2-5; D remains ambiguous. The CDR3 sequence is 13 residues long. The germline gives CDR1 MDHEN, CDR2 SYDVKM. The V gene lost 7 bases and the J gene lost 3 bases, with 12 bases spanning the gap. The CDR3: CASIPGTKETQYF. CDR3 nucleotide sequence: TGTGCCAGCATACCAGGAACAAAAGAGACCCAGTACTTC. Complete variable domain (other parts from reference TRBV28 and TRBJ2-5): DVKVTQSSRYLVKRTGEKVFLECVQDMDHENMFWYRQDPGLGLRLIYFSYDVKMKEKGDIPEGYSVSREKKERFSLILESASTNQTSMYLCASIPGTKETQYFGPGTRLLVL.

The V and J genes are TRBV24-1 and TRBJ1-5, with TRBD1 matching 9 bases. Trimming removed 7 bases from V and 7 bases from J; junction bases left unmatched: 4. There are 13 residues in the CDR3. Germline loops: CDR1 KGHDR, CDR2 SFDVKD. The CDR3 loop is CATRPGQGQPQHF. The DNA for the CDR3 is TGTGCCACCAGACCGGGACAGGGCCAGCCCCAGCATTTT.

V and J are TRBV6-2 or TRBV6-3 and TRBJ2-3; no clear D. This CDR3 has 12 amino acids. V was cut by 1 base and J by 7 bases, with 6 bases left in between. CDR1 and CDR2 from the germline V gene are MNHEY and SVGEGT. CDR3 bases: TGTGCCAGCAGTTACTTATCCCATACGCAGTATTTT. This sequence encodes CASSYLSHTQYF.

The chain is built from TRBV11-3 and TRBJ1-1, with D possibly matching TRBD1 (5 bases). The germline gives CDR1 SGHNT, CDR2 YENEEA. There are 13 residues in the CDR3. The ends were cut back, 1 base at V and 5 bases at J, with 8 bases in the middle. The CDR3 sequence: CASSLGGRTEAFF. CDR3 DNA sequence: TGTGCCAGCAGCTTAGGGGGCCGGACTGAAGCTTTCTTT.

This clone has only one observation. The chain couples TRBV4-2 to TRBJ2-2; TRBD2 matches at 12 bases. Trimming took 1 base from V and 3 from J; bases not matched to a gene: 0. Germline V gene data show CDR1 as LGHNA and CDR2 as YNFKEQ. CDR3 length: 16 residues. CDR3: CASSQGTSGDTGELFF. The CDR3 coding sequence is TGTGCCAGCAGCCAAGGGACTAGCGGGGACACCGGGGAGCTGTTTTTT.

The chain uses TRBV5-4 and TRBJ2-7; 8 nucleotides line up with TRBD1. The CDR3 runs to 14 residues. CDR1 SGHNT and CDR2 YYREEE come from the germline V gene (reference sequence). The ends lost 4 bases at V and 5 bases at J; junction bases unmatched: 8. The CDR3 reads CASSPPGQVNEQYF. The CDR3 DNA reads TGTGCCAGCAGCCCCCCGGGACAGGTTAACGAGCAGTACTTC.

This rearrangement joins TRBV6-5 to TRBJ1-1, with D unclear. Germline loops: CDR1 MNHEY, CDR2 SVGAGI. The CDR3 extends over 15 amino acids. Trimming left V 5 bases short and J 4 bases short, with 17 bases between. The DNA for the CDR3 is TGTGCCAGCAGTCCGGGGAGAGGGTTTGGCACTGAAGCTTTCTTT. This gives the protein CASSPGRGFGTEAFF.

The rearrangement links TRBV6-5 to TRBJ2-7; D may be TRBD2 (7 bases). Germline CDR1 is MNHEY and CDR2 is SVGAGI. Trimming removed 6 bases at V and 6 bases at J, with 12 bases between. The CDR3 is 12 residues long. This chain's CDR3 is CASRLRGGEQYF. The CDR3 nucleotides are TGTGCCAGCAGGCTGAGGGGGGGCGAGCAGTACTTC.

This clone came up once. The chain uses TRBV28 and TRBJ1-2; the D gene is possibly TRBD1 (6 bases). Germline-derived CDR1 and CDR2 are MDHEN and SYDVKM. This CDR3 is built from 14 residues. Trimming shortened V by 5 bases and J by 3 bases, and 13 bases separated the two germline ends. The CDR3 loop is CASSQPGHYYGYTF. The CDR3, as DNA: TGTGCCAGCAGTCAACCGGGACACTACTATGGCTACACCTTC.

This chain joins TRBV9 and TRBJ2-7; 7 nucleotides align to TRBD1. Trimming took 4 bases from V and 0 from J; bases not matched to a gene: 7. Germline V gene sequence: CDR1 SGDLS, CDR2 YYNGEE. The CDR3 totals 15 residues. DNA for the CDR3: TGTGCCAGCAGCCCATCGACAGGGAGCTCCTACGAGCAGTACTTC. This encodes CASSPSTGSSYEQYF.

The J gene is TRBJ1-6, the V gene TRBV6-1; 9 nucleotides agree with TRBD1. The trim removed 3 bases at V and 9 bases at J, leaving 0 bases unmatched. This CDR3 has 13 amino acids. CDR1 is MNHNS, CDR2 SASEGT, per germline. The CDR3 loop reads CASSEDRGSPLHF. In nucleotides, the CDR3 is TGTGCCAGCAGTGAGGACAGGGGTTCACCCCTCCACTTT.

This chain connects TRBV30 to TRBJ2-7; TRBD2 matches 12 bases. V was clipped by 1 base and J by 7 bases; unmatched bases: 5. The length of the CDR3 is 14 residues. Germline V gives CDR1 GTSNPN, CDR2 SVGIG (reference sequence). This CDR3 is CAWSAASGGAEQYF. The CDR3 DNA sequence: TGTGCCTGGAGTGCCGCTAGCGGGGGGGCAGAGCAGTACTTC.

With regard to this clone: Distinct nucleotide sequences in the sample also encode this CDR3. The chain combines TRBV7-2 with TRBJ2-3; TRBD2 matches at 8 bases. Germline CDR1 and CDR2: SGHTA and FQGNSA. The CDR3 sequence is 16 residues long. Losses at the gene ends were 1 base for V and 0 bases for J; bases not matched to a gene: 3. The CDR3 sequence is CASSLGLALSTDTQYF. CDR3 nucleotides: TGTGCCAGCAGCTTAGGACTAGCGTTAAGCACAGATACGCAGTATTTT.

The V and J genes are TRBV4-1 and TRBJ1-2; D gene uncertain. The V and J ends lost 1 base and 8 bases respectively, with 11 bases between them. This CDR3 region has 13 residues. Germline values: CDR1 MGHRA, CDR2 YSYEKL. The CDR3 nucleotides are TGCGCCAGCAGCCAAGGCAGAATAAGAGGCTACACCTTC. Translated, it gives CASSQGRIRGYTF.

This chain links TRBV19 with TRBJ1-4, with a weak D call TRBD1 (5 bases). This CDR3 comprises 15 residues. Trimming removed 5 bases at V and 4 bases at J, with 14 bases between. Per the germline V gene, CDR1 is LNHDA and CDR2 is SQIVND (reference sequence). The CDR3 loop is CASSYAGPSNEKLFF. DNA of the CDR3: TGTGCCAGTAGTTATGCGGGACCTAGTAATGAAAAACTGTTTTTT. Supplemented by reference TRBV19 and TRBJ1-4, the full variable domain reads DGGITQSPKYLFRKEGQNVTLSCEQNLNHDAMYWYRQDPGQGLRLIYYSQIVNDFQKGDIAEGYSVSREKKESFPLTVTSAQKNPTAFYLCASSYAGPSNEKLFFGSGTQLSVL.

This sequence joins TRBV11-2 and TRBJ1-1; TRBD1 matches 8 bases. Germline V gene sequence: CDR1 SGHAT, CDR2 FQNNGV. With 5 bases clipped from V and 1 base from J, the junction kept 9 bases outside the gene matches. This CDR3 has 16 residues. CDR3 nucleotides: TGTGCCAGCAGCCCCGATTCAGGGGGCCCGAACACTGAAGCTTTCTTT. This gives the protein CASSPDSGGPNTEAFF.

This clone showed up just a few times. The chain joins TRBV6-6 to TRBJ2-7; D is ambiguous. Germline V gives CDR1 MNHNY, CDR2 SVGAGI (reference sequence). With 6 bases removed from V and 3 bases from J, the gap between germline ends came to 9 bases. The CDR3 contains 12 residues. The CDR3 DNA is TGTGCCAGCAGCCTAGACGGCTACGAGCAGTACTTC. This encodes CASSLDGYEQYF.

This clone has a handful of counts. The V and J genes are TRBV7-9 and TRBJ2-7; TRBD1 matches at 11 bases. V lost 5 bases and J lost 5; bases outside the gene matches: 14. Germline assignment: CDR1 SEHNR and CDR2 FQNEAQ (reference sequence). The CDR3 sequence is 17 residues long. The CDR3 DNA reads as TGTGCCAGCAGCCCCCGGAGGGGACAGGGGGATAGAAACGAGCAGTACTTC. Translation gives CASSPRRGQGDRNEQYF.

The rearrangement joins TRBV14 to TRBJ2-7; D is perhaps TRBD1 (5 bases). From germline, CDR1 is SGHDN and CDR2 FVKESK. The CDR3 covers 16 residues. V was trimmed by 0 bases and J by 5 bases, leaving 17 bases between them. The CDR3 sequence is CASSQEFLLREDEQYF. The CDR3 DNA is TGTGCCAGCAGCCAAGAATTTCTCCTCAGGGAAGACGAGCAGTACTTC.

CDR3 DNA sequence: TGTGCCAGCAGTTACTCGACAGGGCCGCCCCAGCATTTT. Its protein product is CASSYSTGPPQHF. This rearrangement joins TRBV6-7 to TRBJ1-5, with 7 positions matching TRBD1. TRBV6-7 has ORF status, its function being uncertain. CDR3 length: 13 residues. Trimming removed 0 bases from V and 9 bases from J; junction bases left unmatched: 2.